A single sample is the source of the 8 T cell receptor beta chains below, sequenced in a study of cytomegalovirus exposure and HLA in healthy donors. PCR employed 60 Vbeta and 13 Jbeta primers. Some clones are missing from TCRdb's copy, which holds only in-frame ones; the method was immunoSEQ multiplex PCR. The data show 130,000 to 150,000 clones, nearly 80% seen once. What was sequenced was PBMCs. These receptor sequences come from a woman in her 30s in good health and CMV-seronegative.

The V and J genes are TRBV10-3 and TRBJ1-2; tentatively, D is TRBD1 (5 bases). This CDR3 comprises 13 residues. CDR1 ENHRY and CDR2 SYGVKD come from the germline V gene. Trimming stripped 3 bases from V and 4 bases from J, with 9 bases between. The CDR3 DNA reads TGTGCCATCAGTGAACAGGCTAGCTATGGCTACACCTTC. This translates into CAISEQASYGYTF.

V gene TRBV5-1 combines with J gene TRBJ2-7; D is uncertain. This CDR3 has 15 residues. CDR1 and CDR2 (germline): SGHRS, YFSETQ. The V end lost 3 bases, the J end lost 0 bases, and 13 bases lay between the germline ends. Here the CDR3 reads CASSYRVPFSYEQYF. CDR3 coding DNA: TGCGCCAGCAGCTACCGGGTTCCGTTCTCCTACGAGCAGTACTTC.

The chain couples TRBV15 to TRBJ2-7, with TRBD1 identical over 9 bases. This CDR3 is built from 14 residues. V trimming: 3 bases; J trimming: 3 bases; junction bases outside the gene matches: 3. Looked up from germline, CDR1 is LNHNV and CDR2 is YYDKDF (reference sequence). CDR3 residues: CATSRRGQGYEQYF. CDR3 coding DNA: TGTGCCACCAGCAGGAGGGGACAGGGCTACGAGCAGTACTTC. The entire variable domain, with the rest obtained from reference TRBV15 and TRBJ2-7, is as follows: DAMVIQNPRYQVTQFGKPVTLSCSQTLNHNVMYWYQQKSSQAPKLLFHYYDKDFNNEADTPDNFQSRRPNTSFCFLDIRSPGLGDTAMYLCATSRRGQGYEQYFGPGTRLTVT.

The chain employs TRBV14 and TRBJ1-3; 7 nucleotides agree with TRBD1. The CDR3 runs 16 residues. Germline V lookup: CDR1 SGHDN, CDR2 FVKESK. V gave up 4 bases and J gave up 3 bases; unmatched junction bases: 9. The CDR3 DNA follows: TGTGCCAGCAGCCTCGGGACAGCGATTAGTGGAAACACCATATATTTT. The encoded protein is CASSLGTAISGNTIYF.

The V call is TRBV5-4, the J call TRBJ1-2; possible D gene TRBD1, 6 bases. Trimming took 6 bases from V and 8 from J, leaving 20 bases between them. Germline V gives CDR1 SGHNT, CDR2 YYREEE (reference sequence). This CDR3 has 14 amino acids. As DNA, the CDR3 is TGTGCCAGCACCCTACCCGGGGGGGCTGGGGGCTACACCTTC. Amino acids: CASTLPGGAGGYTF.

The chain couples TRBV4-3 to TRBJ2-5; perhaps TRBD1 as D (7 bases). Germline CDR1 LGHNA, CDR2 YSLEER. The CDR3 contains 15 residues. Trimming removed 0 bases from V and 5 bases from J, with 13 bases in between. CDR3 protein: CASSQDWTGGETQYF. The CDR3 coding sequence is TGCGCCAGCAGCCAAGATTGGACAGGAGGGGAGACCCAGTACTTC.

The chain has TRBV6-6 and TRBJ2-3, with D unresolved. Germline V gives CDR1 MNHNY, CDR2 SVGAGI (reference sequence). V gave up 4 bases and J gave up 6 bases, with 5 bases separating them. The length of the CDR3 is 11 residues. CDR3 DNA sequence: TGTGCCAGCAGTTCCGGGGATACGCAGTATTTT. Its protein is CASSSGDTQYF.

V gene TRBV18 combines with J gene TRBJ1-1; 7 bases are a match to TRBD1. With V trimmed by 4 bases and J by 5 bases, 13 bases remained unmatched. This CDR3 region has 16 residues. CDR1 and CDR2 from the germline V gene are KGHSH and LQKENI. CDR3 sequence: CASSQQGAGGGTEAFF. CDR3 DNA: TGTGCCAGCTCACAACAGGGCGCAGGGGGTGGAACTGAAGCTTTCTTT. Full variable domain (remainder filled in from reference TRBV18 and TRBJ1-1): NAGVMQNPRHLVRRRGQEARLRCSPMKGHSHVYWYRQLPEEGLKFMVYLQKENIIDESGMPKERFSAEFPKEGPSILRIQQVVRGDSAAYFCASSQQGAGGGTEAFFGQGTRLTVV.